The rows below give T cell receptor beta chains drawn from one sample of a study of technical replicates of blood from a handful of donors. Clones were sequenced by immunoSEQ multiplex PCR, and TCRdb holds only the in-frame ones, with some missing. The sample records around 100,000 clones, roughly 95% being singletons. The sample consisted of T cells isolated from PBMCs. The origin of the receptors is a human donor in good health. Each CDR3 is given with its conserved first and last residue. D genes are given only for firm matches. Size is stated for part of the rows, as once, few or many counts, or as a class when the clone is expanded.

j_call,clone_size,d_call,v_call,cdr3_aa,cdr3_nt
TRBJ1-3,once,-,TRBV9,CASSVGQPGGNTIYF,TGTGCCAGCAGCGTCGGACAGCCGGGAGGAAACACCATATATTTT
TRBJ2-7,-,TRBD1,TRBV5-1,CASSLIYRGPVNYEQYF,TGCGCCAGCAGCTTGATATACAGGGGACCAGTTAATTACGAGCAGTACTTC
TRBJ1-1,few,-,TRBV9,CASSVGTNTEAFF,TGTGCCAGCAGCGTAGGGACAAATACTGAAGCTTTCTTT
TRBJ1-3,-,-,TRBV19,CASSKQGRNTIYF,TGTGCCAGTAGTAAACAGGGTCGAAACACCATATATTTT
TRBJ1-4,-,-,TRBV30,CAWSVTGYNEKLFF,TGTGCCTGGAGTGTAACGGGGTATAATGAAAAACTGTTTTTT
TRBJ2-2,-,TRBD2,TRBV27,CASSLFAGGTGELFF,TGTGCCAGCAGTTTATTTGCGGGGGGTACCGGGGAGCTGTTTTTT
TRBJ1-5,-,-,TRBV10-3,CAISESVLRGDQPQHF,TGTGCCATCAGTGAGTCGGTTTTAAGGGGTGATCAGCCCCAGCATTTT
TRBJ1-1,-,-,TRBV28,CASSLAGAWTEAFF,TGTGCCAGCAGTTTAGCGGGGGCATGGACTGAAGCTTTCTTT
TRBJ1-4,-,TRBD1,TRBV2,CASSRDRGGEKLFF,TGTGCCAGCAGTCGGGACAGGGGAGGTGAAAAACTGTTTTTT
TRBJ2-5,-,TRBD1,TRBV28,CASSQDRGGETQYF,TGTGCCAGCAGCCAAGACAGGGGAGGAGAGACCCAGTACTTC